This T cell receptor beta chain originates from a study of OX40 agonist ivuxolimab in advanced cancers. Study overall: Clinicians treated patients with ivuxolimab, an agonistic anti-OX40 (CD134) antibody. Findings of the study overall: CD4+ and CD8+ T cells in blood underwent clonal expansion by week 6 at 0.1 to 3.0 mg/kg. Normalized T-cell clonal expansion was also low in a subset of nonresponders.

The CDR3 is 16 residues long. CDR1 and CDR2 from the germline V gene are MNHEY and SMNVEV (reference sequence). Trimming removed 2 bases from V and 2 bases from J, with 15 bases in between. Remarks on this clone: The antigen is unknown.

Only in-frame clones appear in the TCRdb table, and some are missing; sequencing was by immunoSEQ multiplex PCR. The sample lists about 73,000 clones; roughly 80% were seen once. The source was CD4+ or CD8+ T cells sorted from blood, collected in a trial of the OX40 agonist ivuxolimab. This receptor was identified in an adult with an advanced solid tumor such as melanoma, head and neck, liver or kidney cancer. This sequence joins TRBV27 and TRBJ2-5, with D perhaps TRBD2 (5 bases). CDR3 loop: CASSLLGWGEQETQYF. The CDR3 DNA is TGTGCCAGCAGTTTACTTGGTTGGGGAGAGCAAGAGACCCAGTACTTC.